This T cell receptor beta chain comes out of a study of CD8 T cells in ankylosing spondylitis. Only a few counts were recorded for this clonotype. Its antigen is unknown. Broader study findings: Relatively rare in peripheral blood, disease-linked clones were also CD8+. Seemingly distinctive of ankylosing spondylitis blood was a TCR beta motif formed by eight highly homologous variants. Within matched ankylosing spondylitis synovial fluid, disease-linked clones were reportedly significantly enriched. Before this, some motif variants had been reported in reactive arthritis synovial fluid and blood.

The CDR3 consists of 15 residues. Trimming cost V 2 bases and J 1 base, with 10 bases left between them. CDR1 LGHNA and CDR2 YSLEER come from the germline V gene. One entry per CDR3 protein, called by TCRdb with MiXCR from the 5' RACE reads. Among 500,000 to 650,000 distinct CDR3 sequences listed, approximately 5% were seen once. The sequence was obtained from a male donor with ankylosing spondylitis. V and J are TRBV4-3 and TRBJ2-3, with D unresolved. The sample comprised blood, either unsorted or a sorted T cell fraction (not recorded which). For the CDR3, the DNA is TGCGCCAGCAGCCAAAGACCTTTCGGCACAGATACGCAGTATTTT. It specifies CASSQRPFGTDTQYF.